Sequencing of this TCR beta chain was carried out in a study of blood T cell repertoires in COVID-19. Germline V gives CDR1 MNHEY, CDR2 SMNVEV (reference sequence). The V end lost 5 bases, the J end lost 2 bases, and 13 bases lay between the germline ends. CDR3 length equals 14 residues. Authors' processing steps: Scientists estimated how many nucleated cells there were by amplifying reference gene primers. Assay: immunoSEQ multiplex PCR; the TCRdb copy retains only in-frame clones and omits some. D and trimming come from the DNA, and the V and J calls and clone size come from that table. This sample has tens of thousands of clones, with less than 95% found just once.

The TCR was taken from a man aged 45-65 years with COVID-19, enrolled during active disease. The chain combines TRBV27 with TRBJ2-7, with D uncertain. Sample: peripheral blood. CDR3 residues: CASSLTPQAYEQYF. CDR3 sequence (DNA): TGTGCCAGCAGTCTAACTCCCCAAGCCTACGAGCAGTACTTC.